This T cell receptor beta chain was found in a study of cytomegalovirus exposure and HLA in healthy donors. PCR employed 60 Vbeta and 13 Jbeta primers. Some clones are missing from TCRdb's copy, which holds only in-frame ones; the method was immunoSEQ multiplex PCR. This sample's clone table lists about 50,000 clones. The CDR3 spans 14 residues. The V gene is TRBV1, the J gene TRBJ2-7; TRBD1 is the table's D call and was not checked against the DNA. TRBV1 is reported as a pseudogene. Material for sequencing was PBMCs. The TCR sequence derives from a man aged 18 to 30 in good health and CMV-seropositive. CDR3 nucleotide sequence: TGCACCAGCAGCCAAGAAGTCAGGGACTACGAGCAGTACTTC. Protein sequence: CTSSQEVRDYEQYF.